Below are 2 T cell receptor beta chains sequenced from a single sample in a study of shared clonotypes between healthy human individuals. TCRdb keeps only in-frame clones here, not all; method: immunoSEQ multiplex PCR. The sample comprises approximately 2.5 million clones, around 90% of which are singletons, and around 0.14% rests with the top ten. Sequenced sample: naive CD4+ T cells sorted from blood. Subset noted: CD45RA+ positively selected. All receptors derive from a man between 18 and 35 years old in good health.

The V and J genes are TRBV14 and TRBJ2-2; a possible D gene is TRBD2 (6 bases). With 4 bases removed from V and 5 bases from J, the gap between germline ends came to 20 bases. The CDR3 contains 17 residues. Germline-derived CDR1 and CDR2 are SGHDN and FVKESK. CDR3 DNA sequence: TGTGCCAGCAGCCTACGACGAGAGGTTGCGGGAACCGGGGAGCTGTTTTTT. Amino acid sequence: CASSLRREVAGTGELFF.

V is TRBV6-1 and J is TRBJ2-3, with 9 bases matching TRBD2. CDR1 and CDR2 (germline): MNHNS, SASEGT. The V and J ends lost 0 bases and 2 bases, in that order; junction bases with no gene match: 6. The CDR3 loop spans 17 amino acids. CDR3 sequence (DNA): TGTGCCAGCAGTGAAGCTGGCGCGGGGGGGGTCACAGATACGCAGTATTTT. Translated, it gives CASSEAGAGGVTDTQYF.